These 19 T cell receptor beta chains were sequenced from one sample in a study of cytomegalovirus exposure and HLA in healthy donors. PCR involved 60 Vbeta and 13 Jbeta primers. Method: immunoSEQ multiplex PCR; TCRdb's copy keeps in-frame clones and lacks some. There are 170,000 or so clones in the sample; roughly 82% occur only once, and roughly 6.5% lies in the top ten. The sample comprised PBMCs. These receptors were collected from a middle-aged man in good health and CMV-seropositive.

Points on this clone: The junction differs from germline at one of its ends, possibly a read error. Other DNA sequences in the same sample also yield this CDR3. The V call is TRBV19, the J call TRBJ2-1, with 7 positions matching TRBD1. CDR1 is LNHDA, CDR2 SQIVND, per germline (reference sequence). The CDR3 has 15 amino acids. The CDR3 DNA sequence: TGTGCCAGTACCCAGACAGGGATCACCTACAATGAGCAATTCTTC. It yields the protein CASTQTGITYNEQFF.

The rearrangement joins TRBV19 to TRBJ1-1, with a tentative D call TRBD1 (5 bases). CDR1 is LNHDA, CDR2 SQIVND, per germline (reference sequence). The CDR3 consists of 13 residues. Trimming cost V 1 base and J 3 bases, with 6 bases left between them. As DNA, the CDR3 is TGTGCCAGTAGTATAGCCAGGGACACTGAAGCTTTCTTT. This encodes CASSIARDTEAFF.

DNA of the CDR3: TGTGCCACCAGCAGAGCCTCGGGACAGGGGGCCGACACTGAAGCTTTCTTT. Amino acids: CATSRASGQGADTEAFF. The V call is TRBV15, the J call TRBJ1-1, with 12 bases identical to TRBD1. CDR3 length: 17 amino acids. The germline V gene encodes CDR1 LNHNV and CDR2 YYDKDF (reference sequence). The V gene end was trimmed by 1 base and the J gene end by 3 bases; junction bases not matched to a gene: 6. The variable domain in full, completed from reference TRBV15 and TRBJ1-1, reads DAMVIQNPRYQVTQFGKPVTLSCSQTLNHNVMYWYQQKSSQAPKLLFHYYDKDFNNEADTPDNFQSRRPNTSFCFLDIRSPGLGDTAMYLCATSRASGQGADTEAFFGQGTRLTVV.

The CDR3 sequence: CASSTGLVITEAFF. The CDR3 DNA is TGCGCCAGCAGCACTGGACTCGTTATCACTGAAGCTTTCTTT. The rearrangement uses TRBV5-1 and TRBJ1-1; D call uncertain. Trimming left V 4 bases short and J 4 bases short, with 14 bases between. The CDR3 is made up of 14 amino acids. Germline V gene data show CDR1 as SGHRS and CDR2 as YFSETQ.

The V and J genes are TRBV6-1 and TRBJ1-4; tentative D call: TRBD1 (6 bases). V lost 2 bases, J lost 8 bases, and 15 bases lay in between. CDR3 size: 15 residues. The germline CDR1 and CDR2 sequences are MNHNS and SASEGT. The CDR3 reads CASSEIVAGEEKLFF. CDR3 nucleotide sequence: TGTGCCAGCAGTGAAATTGTGGCAGGGGAAGAAAAACTGTTTTTT.

The CDR3 protein is CASSLITAANTGELFF. DNA of the CDR3: TGTGCCAGCAGTTTAATCACAGCTGCGAACACCGGGGAGCTGTTTTTT. This chain connects TRBV27 to TRBJ2-2; D not certain. The CDR3 covers 16 residues. The germline V gene encodes CDR1 MNHEY and CDR2 SMNVEV (reference sequence). V lost 2 bases, J lost 0 bases, and 10 bases lay in between.

This clone came up a few times. Written as DNA, the CDR3 is TGTGCCAGCAGTGAATGGGCAGGGGCAGACACTGAAGCTTTCTTT. It codes for CASSEWAGADTEAFF. The chain joins TRBV2 to TRBJ1-1; a weak D match, TRBD1 (6 bases). The CDR3 spans 15 residues. Deletions cut 2 bases from V and 3 bases from J, with 13 bases between. Germline CDR1 and CDR2: SNHLY and FYNNEI.

CDR3 in amino acids: CASSGGSGYNQPQHF. The CDR3 nucleotides are TGTGCCAGCAGTGGAGGGAGCGGTTACAATCAGCCCCAGCATTTT. V is TRBV2 and J is TRBJ1-5; no clear D gene. The germline CDR1 and CDR2 sequences are SNHLY and FYNNEI. The CDR3 spans 15 residues. V was trimmed by 4 bases and J by 3 bases, leaving 13 bases between them. The variable domain in full, completed from reference TRBV2 and TRBJ1-5, reads EPEVTQTPSHQVTQMGQEVILRCVPISNHLYFYWYRQILGQKVEFLVSFYNNEISEKSEIFDDQFSVERPDGSNFTLKIRSTKLEDSAMYFCASSGGSGYNQPQHFGDGTRLSIL.

The gene calls are TRBV28 and TRBJ1-1; D may be TRBD1 (5 bases). The CDR3 covers 16 residues. Between the trimmed V and J ends, which lost 4 bases and 6 bases, there was a span of 21 bases. Germline-derived CDR1 and CDR2 are MDHEN and SYDVKM. The CDR3: CASSYFGIARAAEAFF. DNA for the CDR3: TGTGCCAGCAGTTACTTCGGAATCGCCAGGGCGGCTGAAGCTTTCTTT.

This clone has just one count. V is TRBV27 and J is TRBJ2-3, with D hard to call. Germline V gene sequence: CDR1 MNHEY, CDR2 SMNVEV (reference sequence). The CDR3 sequence is 14 residues long. Trimming took off 6 bases at V and 2 bases at J, with 12 bases between the two ends. The CDR3: CASRTLLTTDTQYF. CDR3 sequence (DNA): TGTGCCAGCAGGACATTACTTACCACAGATACGCAGTATTTT.

This chain uses TRBV7-9 with TRBJ1-2, with D possibly matching TRBD1 (5 bases). Per the germline V gene, CDR1 is SEHNR and CDR2 is FQNEAQ (reference sequence). The ends were cut back, 5 bases at V and 0 bases at J, with 13 bases in the middle. The CDR3 spans 15 residues. CDR3 residues: CASSHPDSANYGYTF. CDR3 bases: TGTGCCAGCAGCCATCCAGACAGTGCTAACTATGGCTACACCTTC. Full variable domain (missing parts from reference TRBV7-9 and TRBJ1-2): DTGVSQNPRHKITKRGQNVTFRCDPISEHNRLYWYRQTLGQGPEFLTYFQNEAQLEKSRLLSDRFSAERPKGSFSTLEIQRTEQGDSAMYLCASSHPDSANYGYTFGSGTRLTVV.

The chain combines TRBV19 with TRBJ2-1, with 10 bases that match TRBD1. CDR1 is LNHDA and CDR2 is SQIVND in the germline V gene (reference sequence). Trimming at V came to 8 bases and at J to 6 bases, leaving 16 bases not matched to a gene. The CDR3 has 17 residues. The CDR3 spells CASPLGGDRGLGNEQFF. In DNA form, the CDR3 reads TGTGCCAGTCCCTTGGGAGGGGACAGGGGACTTGGCAATGAGCAGTTCTTC.

This clone came up a few times. At the DNA level, this CDR3 is encoded by other sequences in the same sample as well. The rearrangement joins TRBV5-1 to TRBJ2-6; D might be TRBD2 (6 bases). Germline CDR1 reads SGHRS; CDR2 reads YFSETQ. The ends were cut back, 2 bases at V and 2 bases at J, with 8 bases in the middle. The CDR3 contains 15 residues. CDR3 sequence reads: CASSFGGTGANVLTF. The CDR3 coding sequence is TGCGCCAGCAGCTTTGGGGGGACTGGGGCCAACGTCCTGACTTTC.

CDR3 region: CASSRVGRGAQNIQYF. In nucleotides, the CDR3 is TGTGCCAGCAGTAGAGTGGGCAGGGGGGCTCAAAACATTCAGTACTTC. The V call is TRBV7-2, the J call TRBJ2-4; tentatively, D is TRBD1 (7 bases). The CDR3 totals 16 residues. Trimming stripped 6 bases from V and 5 bases from J, with 20 bases between. The germline gives CDR1 SGHTA, CDR2 FQGNSA.

J is TRBJ1-3 and V is TRBV29-1; no clear D gene. V lost 4 bases to trimming and J lost 2 bases, with 6 bases between them. Germline CDR1 reads SQVTM; CDR2 reads ANQGSEA. The CDR3 length is 12 residues. CDR3 coding DNA: TGCAGCGTTGCAGGTGCTGGAAACACCATATATTTT. This sequence encodes CSVAGAGNTIYF.

This clone was observed once. This chain joins TRBV10-1 and TRBJ2-2; no definite D call. The CDR3 runs to 16 residues. Trimming took off 2 bases at V and 1 base at J, with 11 bases between the two ends. The germline V gene has CDR1 WNHNN and CDR2 SYGVQD (reference sequence). Here the CDR3 reads CASSEGSNKNTGELFF. As DNA, the CDR3 is TGCGCCAGCAGTGAGGGCTCAAATAAGAACACCGGGGAGCTGTTTTTT.

The genes are TRBV27 and TRBJ2-2; 8 bases fit TRBD1. Germline CDR1 reads MNHEY; CDR2 reads SMNVEV (reference sequence). Unmatched junction bases numbered 5, after V lost 2 bases and J lost 0 bases. The CDR3 length is 17 residues. DNA of the CDR3: TGTGCCAGCAGTTTAGGCAGGGGGCGCGCGAACACCGGGGAGCTGTTTTTT. Amino acid sequence: CASSLGRGRANTGELFF.

The chain links TRBV2 to TRBJ1-1; D might be TRBD1 (6 bases). CDR1 is SNHLY, CDR2 FYNNEI, per germline. The CDR3 extends over 14 amino acids. V was pared by 7 bases and J by 5 bases, with 17 bases between. DNA of the CDR3: TGTGCCAGCACCATGGGGACACCCGGGACTGAAGCTTTCTTT. As protein: CASTMGTPGTEAFF. Filled out from reference TRBV2 and TRBJ1-1, the complete variable domain reads EPEVTQTPSHQVTQMGQEVILRCVPISNHLYFYWYRQILGQKVEFLVSFYNNEISEKSEIFDDQFSVERPDGSNFTLKIRSTKLEDSAMYFCASTMGTPGTEAFFGQGTRLTVV.

This clone was seen just once. The CDR3 nucleotides are TGTGCCAGCAGCGGACTAGCGGGGGCCTCTAGCAATGAGCAGTTCTTC. It yields the protein CASSGLAGASSNEQFF. The rearrangement uses TRBV9 and TRBJ2-1; the match to TRBD2 covers 12 bases. The CDR3 is made up of 16 amino acids. The V segment lost 3 bases and the J segment 6 bases; nucleotides outside the gene matches: 7. The germline gives CDR1 SGDLS, CDR2 YYNGEE.